This T cell receptor (beta chain) is from a study of PD-L1 blockade in urothelial cancer. Across the whole study: Patients had been given 0 to 3 earlier chemotherapy regimens. General study findings and limits: Durable-benefit patients had greater expansion of tumor-associated blood clones at 3 weeks.

Clones were sequenced by immunoSEQ multiplex PCR, and TCRdb holds only the in-frame ones, with some missing. This table holds 45,000 to 55,000 clones, about 90% found once. Germline V gene lookup returns CDR1 MNHNS and CDR2 SASEGT. The CDR3 has 14 residues. Trimming took off 4 bases at V and 8 bases at J, with 17 bases between the two ends. Comment on this clone: Antigen unknown.

This sample's time point: peripheral blood 6 weeks after treatment start. Each patient presented with locally advanced or metastatic urothelial carcinoma. This clonotype originated in a man aged 60 to 69 with urothelial cancer. The rearrangement joins TRBV6-1 to TRBJ1-2; D is possibly TRBD1 (5 bases). Sequencing was performed on PBMCs, taken around atezolizumab (anti-PD-L1) treatment. In DNA, the CDR3 is TGTGCCAGCAGTGTCTATAGGTCAGGGCGCGGCTACACCTTC. Its translation: CASSVYRSGRGYTF.